This record looks at one TCR beta chain sequence and its context. Its antigen is unidentified. The entry originates in a study of vaccination effects on CD4 cells after COVID-19. Clones were sequenced by immunoSEQ multiplex PCR, and TCRdb holds only the in-frame ones, with some missing. The data contain 50,000 to 65,000 clones, roughly 79% of them singletons. The CDR3 totals 15 residues. The ends were cut back, 7 bases at V and 4 bases at J, with 19 bases in the middle. Germline CDR1 is SGHRS and CDR2 is YFSETQ. Antigen-specific CD4+ T cells were expanded with viral peptide pools in the ViraFEST assay before sequencing. Subsequent to 10 days of culture, CD4+ T cells were isolated.

The chain is built from TRBV5-1 and TRBJ2-3, with D maybe TRBD1 (6 bases). The sample was CD4+ T cells from PBMCs cultured with HCoV-229E spike peptides, taken before COVID-19 vaccination. This clonotype originated in a human donor who received a COVID-19 vaccine. CDR3 nucleotide sequence: TGCGCCAGCTCGACGTTGACAGGCCCCCCAGATACGCAGTATTTT. This sequence encodes CASSTLTGPPDTQYF.